The 15 T cell receptor beta chains listed next were all sequenced from one sample in a study of T cells in Graves' hyperthyroidism and ophthalmopathy. Amplification of TCR beta CDR3 regions was performed using RNA transcripts as template. TCR CDR3 underwent first-round RT-PCR with the HTBI primer set. Each CDR3 protein is one row after TCRdb ran MiXCR on the multiplex PCR reads. The sample consists of about 640,000 distinct CDR3 sequences, more than 20% of them appearing once. Sequencing was done on a sample of blood. The receptors were sampled from a man aged 30 to 45 with Graves' ophthalmopathy.

The chain joins TRBV10-3 to TRBJ2-7; D gene unclear. From germline, CDR1 is ENHRY and CDR2 SYGVKD. The CDR3 loop spans 15 amino acids. V was trimmed by 4 bases and J by 0 bases, leaving 13 bases between them. The CDR3 loop is CAISALDTGSYEQYF. In DNA, the CDR3 is TGTGCCATCAGTGCCCTAGACACCGGCTCCTACGAGCAGTACTTC.

In its sample, this clonotype was seen a few times. The chain recombines TRBV6-2 or TRBV6-3 with TRBJ2-7; D call uncertain. Trimming cost V 5 bases and J 5 bases, with 13 bases left between them. CDR1 is MNHEY, CDR2 SVGEGT, per germline. The CDR3 runs 13 residues. This CDR3 is CASSPPKVHEQYF. CDR3 bases: TGTGCCAGCAGTCCACCTAAAGTCCACGAGCAGTACTTC.

The V gene is TRBV19, the J gene TRBJ2-7; D gene uncertain. The germline V gene encodes CDR1 LNHDA and CDR2 SQIVND (reference sequence). Deletions cut 5 bases from V and 1 base from J, with 12 bases between. This CDR3 is 14 amino acids long. The CDR3 DNA sequence: TGTGCCAGTAGTCCCATCATTCGGTCCTACGAGCAGTACTTC. This translates into CASSPIIRSYEQYF.

This sequence joins TRBV29-1 and TRBJ2-1, with D unresolved. Germline V gene lookup returns CDR1 SQVTM and CDR2 ANQGSEA. Trimming removed 1 base at V and 0 bases at J, with 7 bases between. The CDR3 sequence is 14 residues long. CDR3 bases: TGCAGCGTTGAAGCTGACGACTCCTACAATGAGCAGTTCTTC. Encoded protein: CSVEADDSYNEQFF.

The chain joins TRBV20-1 to TRBJ2-5, with TRBD2 identical over 8 bases. Germline V gives CDR1 DFQATT, CDR2 SNEGSKA (reference sequence). Unmatched junction bases numbered 10, after V lost 0 bases and J lost 4 bases. This CDR3 has 16 residues. The CDR3 loop reads CSARDSVAGKGETQYF. CDR3 nucleotides: TGCAGTGCTAGAGATTCGGTAGCGGGAAAAGGAGAGACCCAGTACTTC.

This sequence joins TRBV10-1 and TRBJ2-7; 10 bases are a match to TRBD2. Germline V gene data show CDR1 as WNHNN and CDR2 as SYGVQD (reference sequence). CDR3 size: 15 residues. Trimming at V came to 6 bases and at J to 5 bases, leaving 10 bases not matched to a gene. This CDR3 reads CASRLASGSRNEQYF. The CDR3 DNA reads as TGCGCCAGCAGGCTAGCTAGCGGGAGTCGCAACGAGCAGTACTTC.

The rearrangement links TRBV28 to TRBJ1-1; D ambiguous. The CDR3 has 13 amino acids. Germline CDR1 is MDHEN and CDR2 is SYDVKM. The V gene lost 3 bases and the J gene lost 8 bases, with 13 bases spanning the gap. The CDR3 spells CASSFLTGSEAFF. In nucleotides, the CDR3 is TGTGCCAGCAGTTTTCTTACGGGTTCCGAAGCTTTCTTT.

CDR3 bases: TGTGCCAGTAGTATGGGCATCAACTATGGCTACACCTTC. Its protein is CASSMGINYGYTF. The chain joins TRBV19 to TRBJ1-2; D uncertain. Germline V gene sequence: CDR1 LNHDA, CDR2 SQIVND (reference sequence). The CDR3 covers 13 residues. The V and J ends lost 3 bases and 2 bases respectively, with 7 bases between them.

This clonotype was observed a few times. The chain recombines TRBV5-4 with TRBJ1-1; 9 positions match TRBD1. The V and J ends lost 4 bases and 4 bases, in that order; junction bases with no gene match: 14. The CDR3 has 17 amino acids. Germline V gene data show CDR1 as SGHNT and CDR2 as YYREEE (reference sequence). CDR3 protein: CASSGGQGPGGGTEAFF. The CDR3 nucleotides read TGTGCCAGCAGCGGAGGACAGGGGCCGGGGGGTGGCACTGAAGCTTTCTTT.

This clonotype showed up many times. The V gene is TRBV18, the J gene TRBJ2-5, with D unclear. Germline CDR1 and CDR2: KGHSH and LQKENI. V lost 2 bases to trimming and J lost 2 bases, with 6 bases between them. The CDR3 totals 13 residues. The CDR3 DNA is TGTGCCAGCTCACCAGAGTGGCAAGAGACCCAGTACTTC. Translating it yields CASSPEWQETQYF.

This clonotype was counted only a few times. The V and J genes are TRBV10-3 and TRBJ2-6; D not certain. The CDR3 has 12 residues. V lost 9 bases, J lost 2 bases, and 5 bases lay in between. Germline V CDR1 and CDR2: ENHRY, SYGVKD. The CDR3 DNA is TGTGCCATGGGCGCTGGGGCCAACGTCCTGACTTTC. Encoded protein: CAMGAGANVLTF.

This chain's CDR3 is CASSLSGTENYEQYF. The CDR3 DNA sequence: TGTGCCAGCAGTTTAAGCGGGACAGAGAACTACGAGCAGTACTTC. The chain is built from TRBV2 and TRBJ2-7; the D call may be TRBD1 or TRBD2 (7 bases each). The CDR3 is made up of 15 amino acids. The V and J ends lost 5 bases and 3 bases respectively, with 17 bases between them. Germline V lookup: CDR1 SNHLY, CDR2 FYNNEI.

This clonotype was detected many times. The J gene is TRBJ2-7, the V gene TRBV28; 8 bases are shared with TRBD2. Losses at the gene ends were 6 bases for V and 2 bases for J; bases not matched to a gene: 15. The CDR3 runs to 17 residues. Germline values: CDR1 MDHEN, CDR2 SYDVKM. CDR3 DNA sequence: TGTGCCAGCAGCCAAACCGCCCTAGCGGGTCCTACCTACGAGCAGTACTTC. It codes for CASSQTALAGPTYEQYF.

Many counts were recorded for this clonotype. The genes are TRBV7-2 and TRBJ2-7, with TRBD2 matching over 9 bases. The CDR3 is made up of 15 amino acids. Germline assignment: CDR1 SGHTA and CDR2 FQGNSA. The V gene end was trimmed by 2 bases and the J gene end by 0 bases; junction bases not matched to a gene: 2. The CDR3 here is CASSLSSGTSYEQYF. The CDR3 region has the DNA TGTGCCAGCAGCTTATCTAGCGGGACCTCCTACGAGCAGTACTTC.

The chain joins TRBV7-2 to TRBJ2-5; TRBD1 is a possible D gene (5 bases). V gave up 3 bases and J gave up 9 bases, with 14 bases separating them. CDR1 SGHTA and CDR2 FQGNSA come from the germline V gene. There are 13 residues in the CDR3. The CDR3 is CASSLEQQGAQYF. DNA for the CDR3: TGTGCCAGCAGCTTGGAACAGCAAGGGGCCCAGTACTTC.